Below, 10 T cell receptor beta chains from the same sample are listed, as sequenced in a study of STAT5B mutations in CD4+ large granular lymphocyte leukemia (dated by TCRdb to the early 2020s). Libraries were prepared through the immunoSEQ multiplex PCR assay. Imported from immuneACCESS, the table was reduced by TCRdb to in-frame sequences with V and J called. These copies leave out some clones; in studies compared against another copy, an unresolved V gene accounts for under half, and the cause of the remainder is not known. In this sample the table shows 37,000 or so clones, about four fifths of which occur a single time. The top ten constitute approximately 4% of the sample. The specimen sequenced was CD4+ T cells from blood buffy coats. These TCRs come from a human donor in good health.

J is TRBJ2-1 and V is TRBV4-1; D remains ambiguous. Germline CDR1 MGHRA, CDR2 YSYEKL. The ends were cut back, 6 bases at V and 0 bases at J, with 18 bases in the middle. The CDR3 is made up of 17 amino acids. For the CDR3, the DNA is TGCGCCAGCAGGGACCCGAGGCTTTCGAGCTCCTACAATGAGCAGTTCTTC. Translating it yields CASRDPRLSSSYNEQFF.

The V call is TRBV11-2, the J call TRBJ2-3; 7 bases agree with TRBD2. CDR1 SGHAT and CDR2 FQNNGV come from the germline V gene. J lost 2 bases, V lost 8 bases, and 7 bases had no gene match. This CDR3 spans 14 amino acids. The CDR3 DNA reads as TGTGCCAGCGGGCAGACTAGCCCCACAGATACGCAGTATTTT. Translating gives CASGQTSPTDTQYF.

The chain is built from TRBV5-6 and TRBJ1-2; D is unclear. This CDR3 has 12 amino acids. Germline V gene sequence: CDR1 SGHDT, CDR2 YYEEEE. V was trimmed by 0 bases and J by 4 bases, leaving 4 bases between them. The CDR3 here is CASSLGTYGYTF. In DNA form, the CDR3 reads TGTGCCAGCAGCTTGGGAACCTATGGCTACACCTTC.

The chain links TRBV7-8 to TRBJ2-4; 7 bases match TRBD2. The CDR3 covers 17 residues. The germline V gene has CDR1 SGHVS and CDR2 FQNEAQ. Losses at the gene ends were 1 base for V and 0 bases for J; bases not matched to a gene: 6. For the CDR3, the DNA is TGTGCCAGCAGCTTAGGGGGGGGGTCACTAGCCAAAAACATTCAGTACTTC. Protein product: CASSLGGGSLAKNIQYF.

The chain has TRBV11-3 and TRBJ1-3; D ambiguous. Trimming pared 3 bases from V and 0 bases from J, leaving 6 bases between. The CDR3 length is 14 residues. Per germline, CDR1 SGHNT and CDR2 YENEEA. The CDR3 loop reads CASSFGGSGNTIYF. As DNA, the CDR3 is TGTGCCAGCAGCTTCGGTGGCTCTGGAAACACCATATATTTT.

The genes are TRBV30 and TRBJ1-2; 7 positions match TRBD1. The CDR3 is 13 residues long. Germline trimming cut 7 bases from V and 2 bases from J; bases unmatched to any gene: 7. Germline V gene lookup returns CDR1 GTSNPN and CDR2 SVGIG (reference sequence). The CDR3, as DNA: TGTGCCTTCCAGACAGGGTTCAACTATGGCTACACCTTC. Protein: CAFQTGFNYGYTF.

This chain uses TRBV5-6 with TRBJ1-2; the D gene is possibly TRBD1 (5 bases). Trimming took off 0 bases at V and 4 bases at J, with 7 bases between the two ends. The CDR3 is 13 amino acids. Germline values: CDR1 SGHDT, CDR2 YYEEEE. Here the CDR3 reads CASSLGQTYGYTF. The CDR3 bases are TGTGCCAGCAGCTTGGGACAGACCTATGGCTACACCTTC.

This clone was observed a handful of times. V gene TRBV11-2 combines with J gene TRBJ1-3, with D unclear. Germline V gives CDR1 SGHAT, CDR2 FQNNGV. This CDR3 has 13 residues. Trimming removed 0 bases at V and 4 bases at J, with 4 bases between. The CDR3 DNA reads TGTGCCAGCAGCTTAGATGGGGGAAACACCATATATTTT. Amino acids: CASSLDGGNTIYF.

CDR3 region: CASSPQGNYGYTF. The CDR3 DNA reads TGTGCCAGCAGTCCACAGGGGAACTATGGCTACACCTTC. The V and J genes are TRBV6-1 and TRBJ1-2; 7 bases align to TRBD1. Germline V lookup: CDR1 MNHNS, CDR2 SASEGT. The CDR3 runs 13 residues. With 5 bases clipped from V and 2 bases from J, the junction kept 2 bases outside the gene matches.

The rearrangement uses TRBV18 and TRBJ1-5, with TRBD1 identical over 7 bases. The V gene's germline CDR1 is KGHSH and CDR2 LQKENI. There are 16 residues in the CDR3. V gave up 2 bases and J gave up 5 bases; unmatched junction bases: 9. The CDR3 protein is CASSPRYAGGDQPQHF. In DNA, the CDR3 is TGTGCCAGCTCACCAAGGTACGCAGGGGGGGATCAGCCCCAGCATTTT. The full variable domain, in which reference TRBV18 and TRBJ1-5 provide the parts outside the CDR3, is NAGVMQNPRHLVRRRGQEARLRCSPMKGHSHVYWYRQLPEEGLKFMVYLQKENIIDESGMPKERFSAEFPKEGPSILRIQQVVRGDSAAYFCASSPRYAGGDQPQHFGDGTRLSIL.